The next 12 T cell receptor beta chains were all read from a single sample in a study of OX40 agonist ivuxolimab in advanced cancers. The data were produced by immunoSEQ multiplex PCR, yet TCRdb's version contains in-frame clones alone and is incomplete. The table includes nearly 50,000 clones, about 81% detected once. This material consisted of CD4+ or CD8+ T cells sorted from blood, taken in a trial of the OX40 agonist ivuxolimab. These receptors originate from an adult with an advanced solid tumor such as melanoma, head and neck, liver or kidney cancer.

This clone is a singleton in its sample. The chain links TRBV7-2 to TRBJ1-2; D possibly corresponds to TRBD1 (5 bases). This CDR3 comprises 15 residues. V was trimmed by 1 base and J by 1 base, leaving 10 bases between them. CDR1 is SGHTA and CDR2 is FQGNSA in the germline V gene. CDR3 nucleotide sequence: TGTGCCAGCAGCTTAGTGGCAGGGAATAACTATGGCTACACCTTC. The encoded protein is CASSLVAGNNYGYTF.

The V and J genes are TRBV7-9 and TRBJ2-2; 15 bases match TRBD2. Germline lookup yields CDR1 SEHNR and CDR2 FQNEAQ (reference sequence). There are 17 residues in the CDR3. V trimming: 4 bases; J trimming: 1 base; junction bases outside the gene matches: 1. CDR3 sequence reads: CASSSGLAGGNTGELFF. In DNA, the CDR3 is TGTGCCAGCAGCTCGGGACTAGCGGGAGGGAACACCGGGGAGCTGTTTTTT.

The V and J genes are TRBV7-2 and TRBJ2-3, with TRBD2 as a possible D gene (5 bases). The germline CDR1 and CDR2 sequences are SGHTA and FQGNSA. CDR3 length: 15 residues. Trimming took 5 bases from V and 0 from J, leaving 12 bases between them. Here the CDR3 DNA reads TGTGCCAGCAGCATCAGCGGTTCTAGCACAGATACGCAGTATTTT. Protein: CASSISGSSTDTQYF.

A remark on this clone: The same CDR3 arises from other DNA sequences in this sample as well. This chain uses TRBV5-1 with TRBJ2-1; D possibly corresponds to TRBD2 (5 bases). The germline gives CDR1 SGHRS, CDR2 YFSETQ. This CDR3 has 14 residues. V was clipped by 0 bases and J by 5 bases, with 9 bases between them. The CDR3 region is CASSLAAGNNEQFF. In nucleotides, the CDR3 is TGCGCCAGCAGCTTGGCTGCCGGGAACAATGAGCAGTTCTTC.

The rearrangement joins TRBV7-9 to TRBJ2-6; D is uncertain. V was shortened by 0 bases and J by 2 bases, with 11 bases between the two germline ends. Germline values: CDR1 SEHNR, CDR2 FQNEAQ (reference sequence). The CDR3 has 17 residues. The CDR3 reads CASSLATRYAGANVLTF. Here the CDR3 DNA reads TGTGCCAGCAGCTTAGCTACTCGGTACGCTGGGGCCAACGTCCTGACTTTC.

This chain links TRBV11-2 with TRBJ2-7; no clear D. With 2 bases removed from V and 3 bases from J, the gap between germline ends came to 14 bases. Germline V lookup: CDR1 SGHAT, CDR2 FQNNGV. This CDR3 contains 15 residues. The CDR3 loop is CASSLSGKGIYEQYF. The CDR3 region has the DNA TGTGCCAGCAGCTTATCTGGGAAAGGGATCTACGAGCAGTACTTC.

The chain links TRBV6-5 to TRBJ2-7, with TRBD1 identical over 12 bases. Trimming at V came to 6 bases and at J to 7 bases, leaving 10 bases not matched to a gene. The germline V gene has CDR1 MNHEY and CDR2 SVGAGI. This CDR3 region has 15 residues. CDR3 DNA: TGTGCCAGCAGAGACGCGGGACAGGGGGCGCGGGAGCAGTACTTC. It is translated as CASRDAGQGAREQYF.

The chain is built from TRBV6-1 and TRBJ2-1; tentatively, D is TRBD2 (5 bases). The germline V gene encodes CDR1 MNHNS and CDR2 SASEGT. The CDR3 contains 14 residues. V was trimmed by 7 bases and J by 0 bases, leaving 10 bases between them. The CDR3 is CASTTIRSYNEQFF. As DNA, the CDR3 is TGTGCCAGCACGACTATTCGCTCCTACAATGAGCAGTTCTTC.

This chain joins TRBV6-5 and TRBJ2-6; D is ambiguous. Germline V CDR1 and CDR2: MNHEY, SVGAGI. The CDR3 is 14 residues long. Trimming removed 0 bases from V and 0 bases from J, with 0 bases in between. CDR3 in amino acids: CASSYSSGANVLTF. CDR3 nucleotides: TGTGCCAGCAGTTACTCCTCTGGGGCCAACGTCCTGACTTTC.

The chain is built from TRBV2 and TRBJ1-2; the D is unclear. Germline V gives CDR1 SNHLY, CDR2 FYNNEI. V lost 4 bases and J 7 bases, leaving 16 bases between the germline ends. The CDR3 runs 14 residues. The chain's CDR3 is CASSVNPRGAGYTF. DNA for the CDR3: TGTGCCAGCAGTGTAAATCCAAGAGGTGCTGGCTACACCTTC.

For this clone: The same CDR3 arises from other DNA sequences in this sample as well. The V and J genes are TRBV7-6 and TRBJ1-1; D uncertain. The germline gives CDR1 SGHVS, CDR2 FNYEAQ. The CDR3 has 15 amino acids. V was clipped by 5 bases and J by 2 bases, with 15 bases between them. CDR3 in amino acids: CASSPVRGGNTEAFF. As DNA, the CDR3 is TGTGCCAGCAGCCCCGTACGGGGAGGAAACACTGAAGCTTTCTTT.

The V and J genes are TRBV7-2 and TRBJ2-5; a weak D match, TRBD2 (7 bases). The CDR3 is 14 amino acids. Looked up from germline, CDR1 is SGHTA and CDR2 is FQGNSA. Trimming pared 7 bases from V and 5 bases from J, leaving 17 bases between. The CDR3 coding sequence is TGTGCCAGCATCCATAAGGGGGGGATGGAGACCCAGTACTTC. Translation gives CASIHKGGMETQYF.